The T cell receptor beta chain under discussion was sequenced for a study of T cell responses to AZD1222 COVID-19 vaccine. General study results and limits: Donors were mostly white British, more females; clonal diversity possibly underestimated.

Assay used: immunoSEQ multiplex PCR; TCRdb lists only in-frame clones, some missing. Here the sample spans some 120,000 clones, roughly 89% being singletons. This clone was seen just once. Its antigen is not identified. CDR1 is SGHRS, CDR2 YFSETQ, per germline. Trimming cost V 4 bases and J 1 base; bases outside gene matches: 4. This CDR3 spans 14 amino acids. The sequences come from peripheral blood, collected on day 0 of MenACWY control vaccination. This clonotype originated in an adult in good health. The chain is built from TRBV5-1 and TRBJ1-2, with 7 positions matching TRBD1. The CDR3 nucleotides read TGCGCCAGCAGCCCGGGACAGAGTAACTATGGCTACACCTTC. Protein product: CASSPGQSNYGYTF.